One sample yielded the 8 T cell receptor beta chains listed below, sequenced in a study of blood T cell repertoires in COVID-19. Only in-frame clones appear in the TCRdb table, and some are missing; sequencing was by immunoSEQ multiplex PCR. The sample carries about 140,000 clones, over 60% recorded once. The sequenced material came from peripheral blood. The source is a man older than 75 with acute or convalescent COVID-19.

The chain carries TRBV3-1 (or the pseudogene TRBV3-2) and TRBJ1-4; TRBD1 matches at 7 bases. The CDR3 is made up of 16 amino acids. Germline loops: CDR1 LGHDT, CDR2 YNNKEL (reference sequence). The trim removed 4 bases at V and 10 bases at J, leaving 15 bases unmatched. The DNA for the CDR3 is TGTGCCAGCAGCCTAACGGACAGGCCAACGGGGATAAAACTGTTTTTT. Translating it yields CASSLTDRPTGIKLFF.

This chain joins TRBV6-5 and TRBJ1-4; D is possibly TRBD1 (5 bases). Germline V gene data show CDR1 as MNHEY and CDR2 as SVGAGI. With 6 bases removed from V and 8 bases from J, the gap between germline ends came to 16 bases. This CDR3 spans 14 amino acids. CDR3 DNA: TGTGCCAGCAGCCAGGGCCGGGGGAGAGAAAAACTGTTTTTT. Translated: CASSQGRGREKLFF.

This clone was recorded only once. This chain links TRBV5-1 with TRBJ1-3, with unresolved D. The CDR3 is made up of 16 amino acids. Germline-derived CDR1 and CDR2 are SGHRS and YFSETQ. The V and J ends lost 0 bases and 0 bases respectively, with 10 bases between them. Here the CDR3 reads CASSLGASYSGNTIYF. The CDR3 nucleotides are TGCGCCAGCAGCTTGGGGGCCAGTTACTCTGGAAACACCATATATTTT.

This clone was seen a handful of times. The chain links TRBV9 to TRBJ2-7, with a weak D call TRBD2 (5 bases). CDR3 length: 14 residues. V was cut by 0 bases and J by 7 bases, with 14 bases left in between. Germline V gene lookup returns CDR1 SGDLS and CDR2 YYNGEE. The CDR3 DNA reads TGTGCCAGCAGCGTAGGGGTTCGCCGGGGAGAGCAGTACTTC. Translated: CASSVGVRRGEQYF.

This clone has a handful of counts. The genes are TRBV10-3 and TRBJ1-2; D call uncertain. The CDR3 is 15 amino acids. Germline assignment: CDR1 ENHRY and CDR2 SYGVKD. V lost 1 base to trimming and J lost 1 base, with 10 bases between them. In DNA form, the CDR3 reads TGTGCCATCAGTGAGTACGACACAGTTAACTATGGCTACACCTTC. Its protein product is CAISEYDTVNYGYTF.

The chain combines TRBV15 with TRBJ2-3; possibly TRBD2 for D (5 bases). V dropped 0 bases and J dropped 2 bases, with 12 bases sitting between them. Per the germline V gene, CDR1 is LNHNV and CDR2 is YYDKDF (reference sequence). The CDR3 length is 16 residues. The CDR3 loop reads CATSRDMLALTDTQYF. The CDR3 DNA reads TGTGCCACCAGCAGAGACATGCTAGCCCTCACAGATACGCAGTATTTT.

The chain uses TRBV19 and TRBJ1-4; TRBD1 might be the D (5 bases). Trimming cost V 4 bases and J 8 bases, with 8 bases left between them. Germline V lookup: CDR1 LNHDA, CDR2 SQIVND (reference sequence). CDR3 length: 12 amino acids. CDR3 protein: CASSTKGEKLFF. CDR3 coding DNA: TGTGCCAGTAGTACGAAGGGGGAAAAACTGTTTTTT. The whole variable domain, remainder taken from reference TRBV19 and TRBJ1-4, is DGGITQSPKYLFRKEGQNVTLSCEQNLNHDAMYWYRQDPGQGLRLIYYSQIVNDFQKGDIAEGYSVSREKKESFPLTVTSAQKNPTAFYLCASSTKGEKLFFGSGTQLSVL.

This clone was seen a handful of times. V and J are TRBV5-1 and TRBJ2-7; D call uncertain. Germline values: CDR1 SGHRS, CDR2 YFSETQ. The V end was cut by 0 bases, the J end by 4 bases, with 11 bases between. The length of the CDR3 is 14 residues. The CDR3 region is CASSLAEAGYEQYF. CDR3 sequence (DNA): TGCGCCAGCAGCTTGGCCGAGGCCGGGTACGAGCAGTACTTC.